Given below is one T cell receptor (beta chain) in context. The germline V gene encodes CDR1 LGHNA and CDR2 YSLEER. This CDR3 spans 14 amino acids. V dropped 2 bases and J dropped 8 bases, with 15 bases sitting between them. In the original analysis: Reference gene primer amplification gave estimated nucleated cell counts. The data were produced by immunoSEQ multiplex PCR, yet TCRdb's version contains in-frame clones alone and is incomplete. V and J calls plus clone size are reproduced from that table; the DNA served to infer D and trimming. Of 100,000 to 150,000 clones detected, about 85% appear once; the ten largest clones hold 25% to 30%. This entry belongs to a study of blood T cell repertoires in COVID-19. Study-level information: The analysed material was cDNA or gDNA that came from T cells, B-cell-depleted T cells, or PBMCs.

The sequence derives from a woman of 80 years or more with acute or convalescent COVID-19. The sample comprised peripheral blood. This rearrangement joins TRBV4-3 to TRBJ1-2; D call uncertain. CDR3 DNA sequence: TGCGCCAGCAGCCAAAATGCGGTTCCTGGGGGCTACACCTTC. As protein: CASSQNAVPGGYTF.